The subject of this entry is one T cell receptor (beta chain). This sample is drawn from a study of blood T cell repertoires in COVID-19. Looking at the study overall: Acute-phase and convalescent COVID-19 samples originated in the United States, Italy and Spain. PBMCs, B-cell-depleted T cells, or T cells provided the cDNA or gDNA that made up the material.

This CDR3 spans 17 amino acids. Clones were sequenced by immunoSEQ multiplex PCR, and TCRdb holds only the in-frame ones, with some missing. The sample records a few hundred thousand clones, under 90% being singletons. Enrollees, about 18 to 89 years old, lived in 25 or so US areas. Membership in each cohort depended on participant-reported clinical history. This chain connects TRBV21-1 to TRBJ2-4; no check of the table's D call, TRBD2, against the DNA was made. TRBV21-1 represents a pseudogene. The receptor was derived from a woman aged 60 to 75 who had recovered from COVID-19. Specimen: PBMCs or T cells enriched from blood (not recorded which). The CDR3 here is CASSQWAGPLAKNIQYF. The CDR3 region has the DNA TGTGCCAGCAGCCAATGGGCGGGACCTCTAGCCAAAAACATTCAGTACTTC.